This T cell receptor beta chain was retrieved from a study of shared T cell receptors in the human thymus. In germline, CDR1 is LNHDA, CDR2 SQIVND (reference sequence). Deletions cut 4 bases from V and 10 bases from J, with 10 bases between. CDR3 length: 11 residues. Profiling relied on immunoSEQ multiplex PCR, and the TCRdb table lists in-frame clones only, not all of them. The sample consists of 600,000 to 900,000 clones, 70% to 90% of them appearing once. The same specimen was also included in a second study, on human thymus T cells. That investigation notes: It looked as if thymic and blood repertoires used V and J genes in a biased way.

The gene calls are TRBV19 and TRBJ1-2; no firm D call. Material: thymocytes. This clonotype was obtained from a girl under three years old with a congenital heart defect. The CDR3 region is CASSRETIYTF. DNA of the CDR3: TGTGCCAGTAGTAGGGAGACAATCTACACCTTC.